The TCR beta chain under discussion was sequenced for a study of Ad26.COV2.S vaccination and SARS-CoV-2 variants. Whole-study context: A COV1001 Ad26.COV2.S trial-arm participant provided the sample. Intramuscular Ad26.COV2.S at 5x10^10 or 1x10^11 viral particles.

The length of the CDR3 is 19 residues. Trimming cost V 0 bases and J 5 bases; bases outside gene matches: 11. From germline, CDR1 is SGHRS and CDR2 YFSETQ. The treatment here: over 15 received Ad26.COV2.S at low or high dose, single or two shots; roughly five received placebo; per-sample allocation not given. Sampling occurred on day 63 after the first vaccine or placebo injection. An adult donor aged 18-55 years was enrolled in Boston. Study-level findings and limits: Spike-specific TCR breadth was greater after Ad26.COV2.S than placebo.

Method: immunoSEQ multiplex PCR; TCRdb's copy keeps in-frame clones and lacks some. The repertoire holds about 480,000 clones, with roughly 87% as singletons. Points on this clone: Its cognate antigen is unknown.

The sequence was collected from a person aged 18-60 years who received the Ad26.COV2.S COVID-19 vaccine or a placebo. This chain uses TRBV5-1 with TRBJ2-3, with TRBD2 matching 14 bases. This specimen was peripheral blood, taken in a trial of Ad26.COV2.S vaccine versus placebo. The CDR3 protein is CASSLARLAGGPGEDTQYF. The CDR3 bases are TGCGCCAGCAGCTTGGCGCGACTAGCGGGAGGGCCAGGTGAAGATACGCAGTATTTT.